A selection of T cell receptor beta chains follows, all from one sample in a study of cytomegalovirus exposure and HLA in healthy donors. Here immunoSEQ multiplex PCR was the method, and the copy in TCRdb shows in-frame clones only, minus some. The sample has some 130,000 clones, roughly 79% seen once. The sequenced sample consisted of PBMCs. The receptors derive from a man aged 25 to 40 in good health and CMV-seronegative. CDR3s leave out the opening cysteine and the closing phenylalanine or tryptophan. The D gene is left open where the match is weak.

j_gene	v_gene	d_gene	CDR3aa
TRBJ1-1	TRBV5-5	-	ASSLLSEAF
TRBJ1-5	TRBV6-1	-	SGAREPQH
TRBJ2-3	TRBV5-4	TRBD2	ASSLEGAGADTQY
TRBJ2-1	TRBV5-6	-	ASTDSSYNEQF
TRBJ1-5	TRBV7-2	TRBD1	ASSTGTGNQPQH
TRBJ2-3	TRBV7-6	TRBD2	ASSPGTSAVSDTQY
TRBJ2-3	TRBV4-2	TRBD2	ASSQALAGVLDTQY
TRBJ2-7	TRBV6-5	-	ASRGTLYEQY
TRBJ2-7	TRBV6-5	-	ATRGTGAYEQY
TRBJ2-3	TRBV7-2	TRBD2	ASSSTSGGLRDTQY
TRBJ2-3	TRBV7-6	-	ASSPYTSTDTQY
TRBJ2-7	TRBV28	-	ASSLTYEQY
TRBJ1-4	TRBV5-8	-	ASSSYRTGGEKLF
TRBJ2-1	TRBV7-3	TRBD1	ASSLRQGASYNEQF
TRBJ1-1	TRBV5-4	TRBD1	ASSLAWTGDGAF
TRBJ1-6	TRBV28	-	ASTPGESNNSPLH
TRBJ1-4	TRBV28	-	ASSFAGFNEKLF
TRBJ1-1	TRBV9	-	ASSTPRGGLNTEAF
TRBJ2-2	TRBV28	-	ASSLRELGELF
TRBJ2-1	TRBV4-1	TRBD2	ASSQATQGSGGWNEQF
TRBJ2-3	TRBV7-3	TRBD1	ASSLTGQGTDTQY
TRBJ2-7	TRBV7-2	TRBD2	ASSRMSSGSYEQY
TRBJ2-7	TRBV28	-	ASSFLAGNEQY
TRBJ2-1	TRBV27	-	ASSFSLTWF
TRBJ2-7	TRBV6-1	TRBD2	ASTALRLAAYEQY
TRBJ1-3	TRBV18	TRBD1	ASSRGTGGNTIY
TRBJ1-2	TRBV7-2	-	ASSFPVISGGYT
TRBJ2-6	TRBV9	TRBD1	ASSYRDRGTSGANVLT
TRBJ2-7	TRBV5-1	TRBD2	ASSWGPTGTTNEQY
TRBJ1-2	TRBV9	TRBD1	ASSIDRVPRGYT
TRBJ2-7	TRBV5-1	TRBD1	ASSSGQQEAEQY
TRBJ2-5	TRBV11-3	TRBD1	ASSLGIRQGQETQY
TRBJ2-7	TRBV29-1	TRBD2	SVEGTDSGREGEQY
TRBJ2-7	TRBV18	TRBD2	ASSQGLGLNEQY
TRBJ1-2	TRBV4-3	TRBD1	ASSQEDGTAFNYGYT
TRBJ2-3	TRBV5-1	-	ASSLREDTQY
TRBJ1-2	TRBV10-3	TRBD1	AISESGGRGYGYT
TRBJ2-3	TRBV27	-	ASSFYPDTQY
TRBJ2-1	TRBV5-4	TRBD2	ASSIPGLGMNEQF
TRBJ1-2	TRBV7-9	-	ASSTRGEGYT
TRBJ2-1	TRBV5-1	TRBD2	ASSISGSITYNEQF
TRBJ2-3	TRBV29-1	TRBD2	SVALRTSDFPLSVTQY